The 5 T cell receptor beta chains below all came from one sample that was sequenced in a study of blood T cell repertoires in COVID-19. Assay: immunoSEQ multiplex PCR; the TCRdb copy retains only in-frame clones and omits some. The data show a few hundred thousand clones, with nearly 90% seen just once and 2.9% held by the top ten. The sequenced sample consisted of PBMCs or T cells enriched from blood (not recorded which). The receptors shown here come from a woman aged 45-59 years who had been exposed to COVID-19.

V is TRBV12-3 or TRBV12-4 and J is TRBJ1-2; 12 bases are shared with TRBD1. V gave up 8 bases and J gave up 6 bases; unmatched junction bases: 4. The CDR3 is 13 amino acids. The CDR3 coding sequence is TGTGCCAGCCGGGGGACAGGGGGCGATGGCTACACCTTC. Protein: CASRGTGGDGYTF.

The rearrangement links TRBV28 to TRBJ2-1; 7 nucleotides agree with TRBD2. V lost 3 bases and J lost 9; bases outside the gene matches: 11. Looked up from germline, CDR1 is MDHEN and CDR2 is SYDVKM. The CDR3 is 15 amino acids. CDR3 in DNA: TGTGCCAGCAGTTTGCGTGGGGGGAGGGGCGGTGAGCAGTTCTTC. It codes for CASSLRGGRGGEQFF.

The sample holds a few counts of this clone. The genes are TRBV6-1 and TRBJ2-7; perhaps TRBD1 as D (5 bases). CDR1 is MNHNS, CDR2 SASEGT, per germline. The CDR3 has 14 amino acids. The V and J ends lost 2 bases and 2 bases respectively, with 10 bases between them. The CDR3 here is CASSELQAAYEQYF. In DNA, the CDR3 is TGTGCCAGCAGTGAACTACAGGCCGCCTACGAGCAGTACTTC.

The chain couples TRBV5-1 to TRBJ2-3; D perhaps matches TRBD1 (6 bases). The CDR3 loop spans 15 amino acids. Trimming removed 4 bases at V and 2 bases at J, with 14 bases between. Germline CDR1 and CDR2: SGHRS and YFSETQ. The DNA of the CDR3 is TGCGCCAGCAGCCTGACAGGAAGCTTCACAGATACGCAGTATTTT. This encodes CASSLTGSFTDTQYF.

The V call is TRBV3-1 (or the pseudogene TRBV3-2), the J call TRBJ1-6; 8 bases are a match to TRBD1. V lost 2 bases to trimming and J lost 7 bases; unmatched junction nucleotides: 4. Germline assignment: CDR1 LGHDT and CDR2 YNNKEL (reference sequence). The CDR3 runs 15 residues. The CDR3 coding sequence is TGTGCCAGCAGCCAAATGGACAGGGTCAATTCACCCCTCCACTTT. It is translated as CASSQMDRVNSPLHF.